This entry describes one TCR beta chain. The germline gives CDR1 MNHEY, CDR2 SMNVEV (reference sequence). V was clipped by 11 bases and J by 5 bases, with 5 bases between them. There are 9 residues in the CDR3. The table came from immunoSEQ multiplex PCR; TCRdb's copy has only in-frame clones and leaves some out. Of around 110,000 clones in the sample, around 80% are singletons; the top ten hold more than 13%. This specimen comes from a study of blood T cell repertoires in COVID-19. V is TRBV27 and J is TRBJ2-3; D remains ambiguous. Specimen: peripheral blood. The receptor was derived from a woman aged 60-70 years with acute or convalescent COVID-19. CDR3 protein: CAAGDTQYF. The CDR3 nucleotides read TGTGCCGCCGGAGATACGCAGTATTTT.